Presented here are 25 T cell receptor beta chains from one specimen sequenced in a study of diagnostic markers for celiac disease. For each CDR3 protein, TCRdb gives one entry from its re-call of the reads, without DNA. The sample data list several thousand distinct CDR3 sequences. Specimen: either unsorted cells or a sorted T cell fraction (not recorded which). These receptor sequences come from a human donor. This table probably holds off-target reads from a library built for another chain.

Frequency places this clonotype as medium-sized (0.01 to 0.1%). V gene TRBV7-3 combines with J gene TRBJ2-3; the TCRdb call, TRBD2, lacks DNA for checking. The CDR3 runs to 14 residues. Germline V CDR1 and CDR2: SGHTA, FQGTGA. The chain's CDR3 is CASSLGTTADTQYF.

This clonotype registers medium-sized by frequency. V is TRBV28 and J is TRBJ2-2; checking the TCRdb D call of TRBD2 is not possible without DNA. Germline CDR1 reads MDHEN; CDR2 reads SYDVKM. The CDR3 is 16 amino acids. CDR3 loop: CASSPRDYTNTGELFF.

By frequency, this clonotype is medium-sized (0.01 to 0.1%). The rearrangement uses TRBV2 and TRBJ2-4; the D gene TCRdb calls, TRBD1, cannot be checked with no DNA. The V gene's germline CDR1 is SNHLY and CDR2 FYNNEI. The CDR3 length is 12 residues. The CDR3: CASSREGDIQYF.

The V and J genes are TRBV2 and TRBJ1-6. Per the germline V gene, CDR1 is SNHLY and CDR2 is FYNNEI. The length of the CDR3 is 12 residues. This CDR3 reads CASNIGNSPLHF.

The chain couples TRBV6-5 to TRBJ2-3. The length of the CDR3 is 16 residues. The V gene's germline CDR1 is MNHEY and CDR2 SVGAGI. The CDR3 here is CASSGHLSSSTDTQYF.

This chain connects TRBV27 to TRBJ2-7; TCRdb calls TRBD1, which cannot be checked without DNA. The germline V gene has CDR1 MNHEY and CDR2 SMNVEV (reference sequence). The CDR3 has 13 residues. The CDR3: CASSSVWGGEQYF.

The CDR3 reads CASSPLGQEVEQFF. V and J are TRBV25-1 and TRBJ2-1; TCRdb picks TRBD1, but there is no DNA to check that call. Germline-derived CDR1 and CDR2 are MGHDK and SYGVNS. The length of the CDR3 is 14 residues.

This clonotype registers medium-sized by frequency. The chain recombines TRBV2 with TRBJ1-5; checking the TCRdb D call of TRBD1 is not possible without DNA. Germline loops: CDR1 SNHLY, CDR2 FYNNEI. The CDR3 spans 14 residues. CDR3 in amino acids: CASSGTGGNQPQHF.

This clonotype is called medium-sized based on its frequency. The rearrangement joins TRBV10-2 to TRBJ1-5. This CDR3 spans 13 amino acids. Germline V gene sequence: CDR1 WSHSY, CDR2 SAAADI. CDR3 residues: CASSGQGGQPQHF.

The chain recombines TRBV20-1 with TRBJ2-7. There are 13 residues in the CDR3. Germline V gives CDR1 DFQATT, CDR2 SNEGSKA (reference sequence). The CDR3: CSARDPGAYEQYF.

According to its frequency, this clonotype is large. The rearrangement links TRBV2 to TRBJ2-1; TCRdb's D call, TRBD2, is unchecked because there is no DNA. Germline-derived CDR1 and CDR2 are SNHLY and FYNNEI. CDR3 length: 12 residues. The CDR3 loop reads CASSEWRAEQFF.

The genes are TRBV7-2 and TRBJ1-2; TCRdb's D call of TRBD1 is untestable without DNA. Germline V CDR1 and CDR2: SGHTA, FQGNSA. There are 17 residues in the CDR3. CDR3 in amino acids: CASSLFRGQGSNYGYTF.

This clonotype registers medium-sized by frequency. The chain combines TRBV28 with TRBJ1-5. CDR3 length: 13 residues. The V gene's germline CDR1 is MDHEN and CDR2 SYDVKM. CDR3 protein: CASSFYSNQPQHF.

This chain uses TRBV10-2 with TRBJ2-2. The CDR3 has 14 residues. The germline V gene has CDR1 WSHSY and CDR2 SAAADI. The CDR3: CASSERGRTGELFF.

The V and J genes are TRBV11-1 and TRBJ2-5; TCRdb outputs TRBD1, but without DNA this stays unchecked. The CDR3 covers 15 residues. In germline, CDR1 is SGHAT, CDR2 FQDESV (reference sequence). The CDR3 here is CASSFRIGGAGTQYF.

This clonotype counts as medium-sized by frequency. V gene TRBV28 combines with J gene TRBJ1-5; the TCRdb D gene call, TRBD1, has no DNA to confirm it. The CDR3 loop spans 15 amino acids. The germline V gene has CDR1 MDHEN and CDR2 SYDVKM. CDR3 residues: CASSPGQGGNQPQHF.

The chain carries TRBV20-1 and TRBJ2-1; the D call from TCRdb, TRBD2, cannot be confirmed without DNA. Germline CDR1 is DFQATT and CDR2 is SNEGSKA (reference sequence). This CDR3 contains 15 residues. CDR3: CSARDPGRRAGEQFF.

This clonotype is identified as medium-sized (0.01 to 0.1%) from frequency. CDR3 residues: CASSFGVSTDTQYF. The J gene is TRBJ2-3, the V gene TRBV5-1. The CDR3 runs 14 residues. Germline values: CDR1 SGHRS, CDR2 YFSETQ.

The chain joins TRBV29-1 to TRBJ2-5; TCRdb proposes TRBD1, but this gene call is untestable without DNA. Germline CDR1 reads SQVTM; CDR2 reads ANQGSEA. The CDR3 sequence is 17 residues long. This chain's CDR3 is CSVEGFPDRGARGAQYF.

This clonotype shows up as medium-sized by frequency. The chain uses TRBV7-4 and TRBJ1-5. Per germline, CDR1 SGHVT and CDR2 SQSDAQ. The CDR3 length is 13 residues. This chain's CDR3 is CASSLRVNQPQHF. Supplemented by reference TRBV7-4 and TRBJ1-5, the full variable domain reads GAGVSQSPRYKVAKRGRDVALRCDSISGHVTLYWYRQTLGQGSEVLTYSQSDAQRDKSGRPSGRFSAERPERSVSTLKIQRTEQGDSAVYLCASSLRVNQPQHFGDGTRLSIL.

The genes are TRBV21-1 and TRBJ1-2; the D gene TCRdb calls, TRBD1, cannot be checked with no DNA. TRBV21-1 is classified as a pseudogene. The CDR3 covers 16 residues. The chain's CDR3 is CASSKVEEGRGDGYTF.

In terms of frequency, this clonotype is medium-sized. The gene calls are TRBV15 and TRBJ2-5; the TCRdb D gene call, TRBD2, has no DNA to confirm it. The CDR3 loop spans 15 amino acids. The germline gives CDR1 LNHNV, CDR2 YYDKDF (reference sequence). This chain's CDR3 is CATSRDGGSGETQYF.

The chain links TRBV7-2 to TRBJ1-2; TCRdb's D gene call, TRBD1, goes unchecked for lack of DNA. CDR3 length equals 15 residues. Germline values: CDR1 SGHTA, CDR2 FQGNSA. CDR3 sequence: CASSNTGTGYLGYTF.

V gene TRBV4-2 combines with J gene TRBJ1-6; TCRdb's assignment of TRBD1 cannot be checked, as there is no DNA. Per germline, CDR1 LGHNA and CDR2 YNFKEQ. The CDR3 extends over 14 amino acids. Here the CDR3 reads CASSQDSGESPLHF.

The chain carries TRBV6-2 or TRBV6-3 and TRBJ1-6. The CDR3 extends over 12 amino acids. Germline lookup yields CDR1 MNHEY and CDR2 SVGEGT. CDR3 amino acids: CASSSSNSPLHF.